A selection of T cell receptor beta chains follows, all from one sample in a study of shared clonotypes between healthy human individuals. TCRdb's table, derived via immunoSEQ multiplex PCR, lists solely in-frame clones and lacks some. The repertoire holds hundreds of thousands of clones, with 98% as singletons. The source material was naive CD8+ T cells sorted from blood. These receptor sequences come from a man aged 25-45 years in good health. CDR3s include the opening cysteine and the closing phenylalanine or tryptophan. Each record gives: CDR3 DNA, CDR3 protein, V gene, J gene, D gene, clone size. The D gene is left open where the match is weak. For some rows the clone size is stated as once, few or many, or as a class when expanded; others skip it.

TGTGCCACCTCCAAAGGAAGCACAGATACGCAGTATTTT,CATSKGSTDTQYF,TRBV2,TRBJ2-3,-,-
TGTGCCACACGTGCGGGGTCCTCCTACAATGAGCAGTTCTTC,CATRAGSSYNEQFF,TRBV6-6,TRBJ2-1,-,once
TGTGCCAGCGGGGGACCAGGGAAAGAGACCCAGTACTTC,CASGGPGKETQYF,TRBV2,TRBJ2-5,-,-
TGTGCCAGTAGTATTTTGGTTCTGAACACTGAAGCTTTCTTT,CASSILVLNTEAFF,TRBV19,TRBJ1-1,-,-
TGTGCCAGCAGTCCTTCGCTAGCGGGACCCTACGAGCAGTACTTC,CASSPSLAGPYEQYF,TRBV7-2,TRBJ2-7,TRBD2,once
TGCGCCAGCAGCCAAGATCGAAGACCTTACGAGCAGTACTTC,CASSQDRRPYEQYF,TRBV4-1,TRBJ2-7,-,-
TGTGCCAGCAGTCCTATGTCCAGAGACAGGAACCGGTACATTCAGTACTTC,CASSPMSRDRNRYIQYF,TRBV27,TRBJ2-4,-,-
TGCGCCAGCAGCCAAGGTGGACTAGCGTTGTACAATGAGCAGTTCTTC,CASSQGGLALYNEQFF,TRBV4-3,TRBJ2-1,TRBD2,-
TGTGCCAGCAGCCAAGGGACTAGCGGTTACGAGCAGTACTTC,CASSQGTSGYEQYF,TRBV7-2,TRBJ2-7,TRBD2,-
TGTGCCAGCAGTGCTAGTGGGACAGGGATTTCCCTTTCTGGCTACACCTTC,CASSASGTGISLSGYTF,TRBV6-4,TRBJ1-2,TRBD1,-
TGTGCCAGCAGTTATGACAGCCACGAGCAGTACTTC,CASSYDSHEQYF,TRBV11-2,TRBJ2-7,-,-
TGCGCCAGCAGCCCAGTCGGGACTAGCGGGAGAAACGAGCAGTTCTTC,CASSPVGTSGRNEQFF,TRBV4-1,TRBJ2-1,TRBD2,-
TGTGCCAGCAGCATAGGGACTAGCGACTCCTACGAGCAGTACTTC,CASSIGTSDSYEQYF,TRBV5-5,TRBJ2-7,TRBD2,-
TGTGCCAGCAGTCCAGGGACAGGGGCGGGAGATACGCAGTATTTT,CASSPGTGAGDTQYF,TRBV28,TRBJ2-3,TRBD1,-
TGTGCCAGCAGTACCACGGGAGAGGGGTACGAGCAGTACTTC,CASSTTGEGYEQYF,TRBV7-6,TRBJ2-7,-,-
TGTGCCAGCAGCCCTTCAGGGGTCGGCGGGGAGCTGTTTTTT,CASSPSGVGGELFF,TRBV7-9,TRBJ2-2,-,-
TGTGCCAGCAGCTTCATTGGGGGCGGCAATGAGCAGTTCTTC,CASSFIGGGNEQFF,TRBV5-4,TRBJ2-1,-,-
TGCGCCAGCAGCCATGGACAGGGCCGCGAGCAGTACTTC,CASSHGQGREQYF,TRBV4-1,TRBJ2-7,TRBD1,once
TGCGCCACCAAAATAGCGGGAGGGGACAATGAGCAGTTCTTC,CATKIAGGDNEQFF,TRBV5-1,TRBJ2-1,TRBD2,-
TGTGCCAGCAGCCAAGTTGGCCGTCCCCGCGAGCAGTACTTC,CASSQVGRPREQYF,TRBV14,TRBJ2-7,-,-
TGTGCCAGCAGTCTTACGGGGAGCGGCAATGAGCAGTTCTTC,CASSLTGSGNEQFF,TRBV6-1,TRBJ2-1,-,-
TGTGCCAGCAGTTACGGGGGCTATGAGCAGTTCTTC,CASSYGGYEQFF,TRBV6-5,TRBJ2-1,-,-
TGCGCCAGCAGCCAAGAAGACGGCAGTTTCGAGCAGTACTTC,CASSQEDGSFEQYF,TRBV4-3,TRBJ2-7,-,-
TGCGCCAGCAGCCAAGACGGAGGGGGAGGGGAAGCTTTCTTT,CASSQDGGGGEAFF,TRBV4-1,TRBJ1-1,-,-